Listed below are T cell receptor beta chains from one sample, sequenced in a study of identical twins. MiXCR, applied by TCRdb to the 5' RACE reads, yields one record per CDR3 protein. The sample lists about 890,000 distinct CDR3 sequences, 12% occurring once. The sample also formed part of further work on yellow fever vaccine responses in identical twins.

Source material: PBMCs. These receptor sequences come from a woman between 18 and 29 years old in good health. Both conserved end residues are part of each CDR3.

v_gene: TRBV28; CDR3aa: CASTAGVYNEQFF
v_gene: TRBV7-7; CDR3aa: CASSPGQGADEQYF
v_gene: TRBV9; CDR3aa: CASSDSGRENNEQFF
v_gene: TRBV20-1; CDR3aa: CSASVGGGLFPPEQYF
v_gene: TRBV20-1; CDR3aa: CSARDKGTSGISSYNEQFF
v_gene: TRBV25-1; CDR3aa: CASSENILYEQYF
v_gene: TRBV7-9; CDR3aa: CASRNLGAGNEQFF
v_gene: TRBV20-1; CDR3aa: CSARGGALNTGELFF
v_gene: TRBV7-9; CDR3aa: CASSQLGSAKNIQYF
v_gene: TRBV10-2; CDR3aa: CASSPARSGGANNEQFF
v_gene: TRBV5-1; CDR3aa: CASSSSLAYGGDEQFF
v_gene: TRBV20-1; CDR3aa: CSALPGQSYNEQFF
v_gene: TRBV19; CDR3aa: CASSLLETSARDTQYF
v_gene: TRBV29-1; CDR3aa: CSVDPTGGFTEAFF
v_gene: TRBV15; CDR3aa: CATRRGGNTEAFF
v_gene: TRBV4-1; CDR3aa: CASSQARFYNEQFF
v_gene: TRBV20-1; CDR3aa: CSARFRDTKNIQYF
v_gene: TRBV10-1; CDR3aa: CASSPGPFNEQFF
v_gene: TRBV29-1; CDR3aa: CSVESHRTYEQYF
v_gene: TRBV10-3; CDR3aa: CAISEQGSSGNTIYF
v_gene: TRBV15; CDR3aa: CATSRDSGSETQYF
v_gene: TRBV14; CDR3aa: CASSSRTGGIYGYTF
v_gene: TRBV4-1; CDR3aa: CASSPRLGSNEKLFF
v_gene: TRBV20-1; CDR3aa: CSARGAVAYEQYF
v_gene: TRBV7-9; CDR3aa: CASSFGHLNTGELFF
v_gene: TRBV2; CDR3aa: CASSESGPRDTQYF
v_gene: TRBV3-1; CDR3aa: CASSQEVVAGGELFF
v_gene: TRBV5-5; CDR3aa: CASSLEGVGAARYTF
v_gene: TRBV5-5; CDR3aa: CASNPLPGQGLGELFF
v_gene: TRBV7-2; CDR3aa: CASSLVRPLAKNIQYF
v_gene: TRBV12-3/TRBV12-4; CDR3aa: CASSRTQGGRETQYF
v_gene: TRBV9; CDR3aa: CASSVGGAGTEAFF
v_gene: TRBV5-6; CDR3aa: CASSFQRLNTGELFF
v_gene: TRBV5-1; CDR3aa: CASSRSGGNYEQYF
v_gene: TRBV12-3/TRBV12-4; CDR3aa: CASSEPGQNQETQYF
v_gene: TRBV7-8; CDR3aa: CASSPTRLLAQYF
v_gene: TRBV20-1; CDR3aa: CSARDVNRGNTGELFF
v_gene: TRBV5-6; CDR3aa: CASSPGVAGSETQYF
v_gene: TRBV6-1; CDR3aa: CASSPRGAGGYAGELFF
v_gene: TRBV4-1; CDR3aa: CASSHPSGSYSYNEQFF
v_gene: TRBV20-1; CDR3aa: CCARDRGTSGKTGELFF
v_gene: TRBV20-1; CDR3aa: CSARDAGDINEKLFF
v_gene: TRBV12-3/TRBV12-4; CDR3aa: CASSWVPAYSTDTQYF
v_gene: TRBV15; CDR3aa: CATSRDSGGFGDTQYF
v_gene: TRBV5-5; CDR3aa: CASSPTGRNTGELFF
v_gene: TRBV4-1; CDR3aa: CASSPTYTRLVRETQYF